This TCR beta chain is drawn from a study of identical twins. Overall study results and limits: It was out-of-frame TCR alpha sharing in monozygotic twins that models underestimated.

On this clonotype itself: Its antigen is not known.

The CDR3 loop spans 14 amino acids. V shed 4 bases, J shed 8 bases, and the junction held 7 bases outside the gene matches. The germline gives CDR1 SGHAT, CDR2 FQDESV (reference sequence). Template switching added a universal primer binding site, and final cDNA carried unique molecular identifiers. TCRdb reprocessed the 5' RACE reads via MiXCR and lists one record per CDR3 protein. The sample includes under 450,000 distinct CDR3 sequences, around 18% of them seen just once. Sequencing used naive T cells sorted from blood. The receptor's source is a man in his forties or fifties in good health. The rearrangement uses TRBV11-1 and TRBJ2-3; 9 bases map to TRBD2. The CDR3 DNA sequence: TGTGCCAGCAGCTACAGACTAGCGGCGGGTACGCAGTATTTT. This encodes CASSYRLAAGTQYF.